This T cell receptor (beta chain) was sequenced during a study of blood T cell repertoires in COVID-19. Generated by immunoSEQ multiplex PCR, the TCRdb table keeps only in-frame clones and is missing some. The profile covers about 210,000 clones, with around 84% appearing a single time and roughly a sixth taken by the ten largest. The specimen sequenced was PBMCs or T cells enriched from blood (not recorded which). The sequence was obtained from a man aged 35-49 years who had recovered from COVID-19.

CDR3 bases: TGTGCCAGCAGCAAAGAGGAGGGATCGAACACTGAAGCTTTCTTT. This translates into CASSKEEGSNTEAFF. The genes are TRBV21-1 and TRBJ1-1. TRBV21-1 is a documented pseudogene. The CDR3 spans 15 residues.